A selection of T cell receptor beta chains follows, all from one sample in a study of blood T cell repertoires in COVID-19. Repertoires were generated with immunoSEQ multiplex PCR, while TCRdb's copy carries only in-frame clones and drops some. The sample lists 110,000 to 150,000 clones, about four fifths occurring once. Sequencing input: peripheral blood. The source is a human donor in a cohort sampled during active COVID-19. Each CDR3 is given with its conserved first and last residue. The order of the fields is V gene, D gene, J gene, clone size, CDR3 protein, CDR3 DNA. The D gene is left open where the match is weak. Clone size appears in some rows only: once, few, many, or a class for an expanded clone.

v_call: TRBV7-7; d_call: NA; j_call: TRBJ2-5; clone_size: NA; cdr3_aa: CASSLGGAAHKETQYF; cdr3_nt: TGTGCTAGCAGCTTAGGAGGAGCGGCACACAAAGAGACCCAGTACTTC
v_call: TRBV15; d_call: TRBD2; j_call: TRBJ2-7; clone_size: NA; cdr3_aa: CATSRRLAHTYEQYF; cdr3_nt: TGTGCCACCAGCAGACGACTAGCTCACACCTACGAGCAGTACTTC
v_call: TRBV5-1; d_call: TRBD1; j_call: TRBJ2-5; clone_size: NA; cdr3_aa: CASSQSGTGAPRETQYF; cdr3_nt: TGCGCCAGCAGCCAATCCGGGACAGGGGCCCCACGGGAGACCCAGTACTTC
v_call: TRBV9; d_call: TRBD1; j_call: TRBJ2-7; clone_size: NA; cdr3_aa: CASSAGTGGYEQYF; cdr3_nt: TGTGCCAGCAGCGCCGGGACAGGGGGCTACGAGCAGTACTTC
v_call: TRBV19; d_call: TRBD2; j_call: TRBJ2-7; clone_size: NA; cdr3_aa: CASSIGLAGEYEQYF; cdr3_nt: TGTGCCAGTAGTATCGGGCTAGCGGGAGAGTACGAGCAGTACTTC
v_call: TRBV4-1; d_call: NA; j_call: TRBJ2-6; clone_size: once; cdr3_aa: CASSHLQYSGANVLTF; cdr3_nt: TGCGCCAGCAGCCATCTCCAGTACTCTGGGGCCAACGTCCTGACTTTC
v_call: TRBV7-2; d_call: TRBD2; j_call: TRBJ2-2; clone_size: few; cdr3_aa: CASSPSGTSIGELFF; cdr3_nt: TGTGCCAGCAGCCCTAGCGGGACTTCTATCGGGGAGCTGTTTTTT
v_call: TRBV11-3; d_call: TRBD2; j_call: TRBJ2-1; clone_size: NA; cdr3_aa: CASSLGTSNEQFF; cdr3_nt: TGTGCCAGCAGCCTAGGGACTAGTAATGAGCAGTTCTTC
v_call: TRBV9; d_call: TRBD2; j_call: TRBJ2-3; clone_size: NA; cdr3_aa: CASSVSGSWADTQYF; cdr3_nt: TGTGCCAGCAGCGTAAGCGGGAGTTGGGCAGATACGCAGTATTTT
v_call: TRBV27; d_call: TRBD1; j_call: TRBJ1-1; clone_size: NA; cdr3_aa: CASSPGQGMNTEAFF; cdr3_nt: TGTGCCAGCAGCCCCGGACAGGGGATGAACACTGAAGCTTTCTTT
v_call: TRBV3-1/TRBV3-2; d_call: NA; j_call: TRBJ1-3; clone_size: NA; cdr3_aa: CASSQGAVSGNTIYF; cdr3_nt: TGTGCCAGCAGCCAAGGGGCAGTCTCTGGAAACACCATATATTTT
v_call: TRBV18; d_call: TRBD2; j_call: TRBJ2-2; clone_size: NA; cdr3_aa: CASSGLAGDDTGELFF; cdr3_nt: TGTGCCAGCTCAGGACTAGCGGGAGACGACACCGGGGAGCTGTTTTTT
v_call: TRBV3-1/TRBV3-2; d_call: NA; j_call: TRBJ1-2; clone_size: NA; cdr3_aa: CASSHPDTPRAFGYTF; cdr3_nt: TGTGCCAGCAGCCACCCTGACACCCCGCGCGCGTTCGGCTACACCTTC
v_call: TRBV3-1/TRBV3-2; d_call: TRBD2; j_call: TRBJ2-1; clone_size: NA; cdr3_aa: CASSRLAGGAEQFF; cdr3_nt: TGTGCCAGCAGCCGACTAGCGGGAGGAGCTGAGCAGTTCTTC
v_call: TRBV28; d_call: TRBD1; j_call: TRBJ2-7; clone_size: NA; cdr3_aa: CASSLSGTGGGSWGF; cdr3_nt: TGTGCCAGCAGTCTCTCCGGGACAGGGGGCGGCTCGTGGGGCTTC
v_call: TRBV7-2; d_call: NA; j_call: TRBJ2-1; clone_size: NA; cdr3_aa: CASSLNWYSYNEQFF; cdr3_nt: TGTGCCAGCAGCTTAAACTGGTACTCCTACAATGAGCAGTTCTTC
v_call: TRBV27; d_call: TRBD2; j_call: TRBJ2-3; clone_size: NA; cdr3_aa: CASKGRLAGGFLIDTQYF; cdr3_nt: TGTGCCAGCAAAGGGCGTCTAGCGGGAGGGTTCCTCATCGATACGCAGTATTTT
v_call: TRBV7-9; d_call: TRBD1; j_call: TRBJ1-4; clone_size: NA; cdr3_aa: CASSAGTGGNEKLFF; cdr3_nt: TGTGCCAGCAGCGCGGGGACAGGGGGTAATGAAAAACTGTTTTTT
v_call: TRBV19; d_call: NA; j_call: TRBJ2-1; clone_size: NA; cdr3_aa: CASVREAVSDYNEQFF; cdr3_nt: TGTGCCAGTGTGCGCGAAGCCGTGTCCGACTACAATGAGCAGTTCTTC
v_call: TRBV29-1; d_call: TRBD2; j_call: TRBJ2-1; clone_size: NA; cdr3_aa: CSVTGLAGGSYNEQFF; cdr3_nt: TGCAGCGTTACCGGACTAGCGGGAGGCTCCTACAATGAGCAGTTCTTC
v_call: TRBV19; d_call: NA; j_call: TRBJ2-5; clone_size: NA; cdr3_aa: CASSHPQPPGDETQYF; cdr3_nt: TGTGCCAGTAGTCACCCCCAACCCCCCGGGGATGAGACCCAGTACTTC
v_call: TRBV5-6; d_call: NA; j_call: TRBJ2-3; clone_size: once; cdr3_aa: CASRQEGAASTDTQYF; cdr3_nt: TGTGCAAGCCGGCAGGAGGGGGCGGCCAGCACAGATACGCAGTATTTT
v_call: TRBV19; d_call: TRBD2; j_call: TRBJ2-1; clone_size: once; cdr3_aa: CASSIEARPGLASGYNEQFF; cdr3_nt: TGTGCCAGTAGTATAGAGGCACGTCCGGGACTAGCGAGCGGTTACAATGAGCAGTTCTTC
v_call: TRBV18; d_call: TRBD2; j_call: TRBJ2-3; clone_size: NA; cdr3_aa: CASSLGTSGNTQYF; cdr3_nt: TGTGCCAGCTCACTTGGGACTAGCGGGAATACGCAGTATTTT
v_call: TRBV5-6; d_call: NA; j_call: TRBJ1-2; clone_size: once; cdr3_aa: CASSGTQLYGYTF; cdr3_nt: TGTGCCAGCAGCGGTACTCAACTCTATGGCTACACCTTC
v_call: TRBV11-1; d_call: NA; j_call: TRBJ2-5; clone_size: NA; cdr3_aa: CASSFLEGWETQYF; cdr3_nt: TGTGCCAGCAGCTTCTTAGAGGGATGGGAGACCCAGTACTTC
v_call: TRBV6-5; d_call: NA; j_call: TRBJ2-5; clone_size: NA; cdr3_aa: CASSYEETQYF; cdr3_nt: TGTGCCAGCAGTTACGAGGAGACCCAGTACTTC
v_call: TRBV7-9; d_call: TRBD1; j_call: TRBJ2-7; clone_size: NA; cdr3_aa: CASSERGQGKTSYEQYF; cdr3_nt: TGTGCCAGCAGCGAAAGGGGACAGGGGAAAACCTCCTACGAGCAGTACTTC
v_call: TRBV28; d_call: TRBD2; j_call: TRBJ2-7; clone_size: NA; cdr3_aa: CASSLGRSGTRNEQYF; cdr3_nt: TGTGCCAGCAGTTTGGGTCGTTCCGGGACTAGGAACGAGCAGTACTTC
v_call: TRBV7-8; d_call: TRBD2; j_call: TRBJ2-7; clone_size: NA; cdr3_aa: CASSLVVTGTSGVTYEQYF; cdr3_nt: TGTGCCAGCAGCTTGGTAGTAACCGGGACTAGCGGGGTGACCTACGAGCAGTACTTC
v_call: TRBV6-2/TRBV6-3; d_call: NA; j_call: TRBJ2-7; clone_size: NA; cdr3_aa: CASSSNRQRRSYEQYF; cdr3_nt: TGTGCCAGCAGTTCAAACCGACAGCGACGAAGCTACGAGCAGTACTTC
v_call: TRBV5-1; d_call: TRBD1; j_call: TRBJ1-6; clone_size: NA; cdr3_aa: CASSDFFSDRVYSPLHF; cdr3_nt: TGCGCCAGCAGCGATTTCTTTTCCGACAGGGTCTATTCACCCCTCCACTTT
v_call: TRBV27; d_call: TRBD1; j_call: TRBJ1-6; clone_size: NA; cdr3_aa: CASSLGQSNNSPLHF; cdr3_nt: TGTGCCAGCAGCCTGGGACAGAGTAATAATTCACCCCTCCACTTT
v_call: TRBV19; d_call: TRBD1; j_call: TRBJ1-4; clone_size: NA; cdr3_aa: CASSISGQGAYREKLFF; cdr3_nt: TGTGCCAGTAGTATCTCGGGACAGGGCGCCTACCGGGAAAAACTGTTTTTT
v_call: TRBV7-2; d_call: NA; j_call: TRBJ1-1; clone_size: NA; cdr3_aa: CASSLGVDYEAFF; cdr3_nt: TGTGCCAGCAGCTTGGGAGTTGATTACGAAGCTTTCTTT
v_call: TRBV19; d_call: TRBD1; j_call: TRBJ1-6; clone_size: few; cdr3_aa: CASMIGTGTSPLHF; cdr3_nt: TGTGCCAGTATGATCGGGACAGGCACTTCACCCCTCCACTTT
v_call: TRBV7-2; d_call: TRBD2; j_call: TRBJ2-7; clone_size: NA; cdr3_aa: CASSLTSGSYEQYF; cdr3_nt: TGTGCCAGCAGCTTAACTAGCGGGAGCTACGAGCAGTACTTC
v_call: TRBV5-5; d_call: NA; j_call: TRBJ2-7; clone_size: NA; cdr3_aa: CASTFGGDEQYF; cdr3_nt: TGTGCCAGCACCTTTGGAGGCGACGAGCAGTACTTC
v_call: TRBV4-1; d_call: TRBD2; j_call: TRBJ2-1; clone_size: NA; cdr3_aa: CASSGSGSFNEQFF; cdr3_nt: TGCGCCAGCAGCGGTAGCGGGAGTTTTAATGAGCAGTTCTTC
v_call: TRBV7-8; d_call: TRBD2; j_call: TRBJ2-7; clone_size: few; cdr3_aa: CASSFGGARYEQYF; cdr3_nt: TGTGCCAGCAGCTTCGGGGGGGCAAGGTACGAGCAGTACTTC
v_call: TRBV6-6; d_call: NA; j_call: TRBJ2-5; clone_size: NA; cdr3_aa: CASSTVGETQYF; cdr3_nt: TGTGCCAGCAGCACAGTAGGAGAGACCCAGTACTTC
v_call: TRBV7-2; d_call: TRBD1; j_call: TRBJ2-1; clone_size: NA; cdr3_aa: CASSLPGGEGEQFF; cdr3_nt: TGTGCCAGCAGCTTACCAGGGGGAGAGGGTGAGCAGTTCTTC
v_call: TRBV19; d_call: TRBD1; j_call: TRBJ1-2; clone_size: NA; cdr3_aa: CASSIGTALNYGYTF; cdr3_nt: TGTGCCAGTAGTATCGGGACAGCACTTAACTATGGCTACACCTTC
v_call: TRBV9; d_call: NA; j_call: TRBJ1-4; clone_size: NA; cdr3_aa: CASSVVPDIGEKLFF; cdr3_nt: TGTGCCAGCAGCGTAGTTCCGGACATTGGTGAAAAACTGTTTTTT
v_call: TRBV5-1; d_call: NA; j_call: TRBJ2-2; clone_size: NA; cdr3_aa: CASSLDLGGGGATGELFF; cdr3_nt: TGCGCCAGCAGCTTGGACCTGGGGGGTGGAGGTGCGACCGGGGAGCTGTTTTTT
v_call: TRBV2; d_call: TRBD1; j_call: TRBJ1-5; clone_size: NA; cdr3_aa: CASSDVGTGNQPQHF; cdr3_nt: TGTGCCAGCAGTGATGTTGGGACAGGCAATCAGCCCCAGCATTTT
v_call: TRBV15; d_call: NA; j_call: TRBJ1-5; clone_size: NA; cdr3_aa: CATSRGEGQPQHF; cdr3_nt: TGTGCCACCAGCAGAGGGGAGGGGCAGCCCCAGCATTTT
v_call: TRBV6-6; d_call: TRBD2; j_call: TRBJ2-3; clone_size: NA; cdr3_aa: CASSVSSGIADTQYF; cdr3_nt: TGTGCCAGCAGTGTTTCTAGCGGGATTGCAGATACGCAGTATTTT
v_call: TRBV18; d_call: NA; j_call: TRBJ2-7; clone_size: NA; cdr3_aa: CASATGQSYEQYF; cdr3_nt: TGTGCCAGCGCTACGGGACAATCCTACGAGCAGTACTTC